This TCR beta chain was found in a study of T cell repertoires in cytomegalovirus infection. Study-wide results and limits: Public TCR beta family frequency separated CMV-and-HLA carriers, including in an independent cohort. The ex vivo response was dominated by HLA-C-restricted CMV-specific TCR beta clonotypes.

Note on this clonotype: Its antigen is unidentified.

TCRdb called the reads again in MiXCR, with one record for every CDR3 protein. The sample comprises 100,000 to 150,000 distinct CDR3 sequences, roughly a quarter of which are singletons, and 30% to 35% rests with the top ten. This CDR3 has 15 residues. Trimming removed 1 base from V and 2 bases from J; junction bases left unmatched: 2. Germline V gives CDR1 LGHNA, CDR2 YSLEER. The receptor's source is a human donor in good health (CMV status not recorded). Some clones in this sample may be carry-over from other donors' samples. This chain links TRBV4-3 with TRBJ2-7; 10 bases are a match to TRBD2. Input material: PBMCs, sequenced either directly or after in vitro stimulation (not recorded which). CDR3 sequence (DNA): TGCGCCAGCAGCCAAGCAGCGGGAGGGACCTACGAGCAGTACTTC. This gives the protein CASSQAAGGTYEQYF.